This T cell receptor beta chain was observed in a study of long-term antiretroviral therapy in people with HIV. 1-10 million cryopreserved PBMC were held in samples before DNA extraction. The assay used was immunoSEQ (version v3.0), run at survey level. The method was immunoSEQ multiplex PCR; TCRdb's version includes in-frame clones alone and lacks a portion of them. Here the sample spans under 25,000 clones, around three quarters being singletons. This CDR3 is 13 amino acids long. Germline loops: CDR1 SNHLY, CDR2 FYNNEI. V was pared by 7 bases and J by 6 bases, with 7 bases of the junction left unmatched.

This receptor was identified in a woman between 40 and 55 years old with HIV. This chain links TRBV2 with TRBJ1-1, with TRBD1 matching 8 bases. The material sequenced was unsorted PBMCs, taken 0.2 years after starting antiretroviral therapy. CDR3 DNA sequence: TGTGCCAGCATCGCAGGGGGCAGCCCTGAAGCTTTCTTT. Amino acids: CASIAGGSPEAFF.